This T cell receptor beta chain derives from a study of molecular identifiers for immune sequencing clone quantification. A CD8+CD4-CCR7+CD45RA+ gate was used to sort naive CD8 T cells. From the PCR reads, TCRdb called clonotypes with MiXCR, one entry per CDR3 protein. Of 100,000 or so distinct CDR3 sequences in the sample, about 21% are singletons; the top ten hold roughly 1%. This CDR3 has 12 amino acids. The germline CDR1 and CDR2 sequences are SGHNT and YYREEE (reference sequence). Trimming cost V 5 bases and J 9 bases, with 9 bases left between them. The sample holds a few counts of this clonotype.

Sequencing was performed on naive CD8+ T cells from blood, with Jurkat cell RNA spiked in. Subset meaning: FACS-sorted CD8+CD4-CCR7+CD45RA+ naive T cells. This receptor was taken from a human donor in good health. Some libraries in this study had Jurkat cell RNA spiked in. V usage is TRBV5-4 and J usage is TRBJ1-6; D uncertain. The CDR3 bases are TGTGCCAGCAGTCCCGGGGTTTCACCCCTCCACTTT. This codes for CASSPGVSPLHF. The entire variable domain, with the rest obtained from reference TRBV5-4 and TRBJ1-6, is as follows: ETGVTQSPTHLIKTRGQQVTLRCSSQSGHNTVSWYQQALGQGPQFIFQYYREEENGRGNFPPRFSGLQFPNYSSELNVNALELDDSALYLCASSPGVSPLHFGNGTRLTVT.